This T cell receptor beta chain is from a study of T-cell reconstitution after alpha-beta-depleted transplantation in children. TCRbeta library preparation incorporated unique molecular identifiers. Each CDR3 protein gets one entry after TCRdb re-called the PCR reads with MiXCR. The data contain more than 85,000 distinct CDR3 sequences, around 10% of them singletons. This clonotype was observed many times. The CDR3 runs 16 residues. Germline lookup yields CDR1 SGHTA and CDR2 FQGNSA. V lost 5 bases to trimming and J lost 5 bases; unmatched junction nucleotides: 3. This clonotype originated in a human donor who donated a stem cell graft to a child with acute lymphoblastic leukemia. Material: PBMCs from the stem cell graft donor, obtained from the stem cell graft. This chain links TRBV7-2 with TRBJ2-2; 15 nucleotides match TRBD2. This chain's CDR3 is CASSGLAGGSTGELFF. DNA for the CDR3: TGTGCCAGCAGCGGACTAGCGGGAGGGAGTACCGGGGAGCTGTTTTTT.